This T cell receptor (beta chain) was sequenced during a study of blood T cell repertoires in COVID-19. Across the whole study: The United States, Italy and Spain supplied acute and convalescent COVID-19 samples. PBMCs, B-cell-depleted T cells, or T cells were the source of the cDNA or gDNA that made up the material.

Germline V lookup: CDR1 SGHRS, CDR2 YFSETQ. The V end was cut by 5 bases, the J end by 2 bases, with 16 bases between. The CDR3 is made up of 15 amino acids. Per the original data handling: Nucleated cell number was recorded as an estimate derived from reference gene primer amplification. The protocol was immunoSEQ multiplex PCR, while the TCRdb copy is restricted to in-frame clones and leaves out a portion. V and J calls and clone size are copied from that table; D and trimming were computed from the DNA. The repertoire includes some 110,000 clones, over 70% of them detected once, and roughly 14% sits in the top ten.

The sequence was obtained from a man aged 50 or older with acute or convalescent COVID-19. V gene TRBV5-1 combines with J gene TRBJ1-2, with D possibly TRBD1 on 6 matching bases. Sequenced material: peripheral blood. The CDR3 DNA sequence: TGCGCCAGCAGTCTTTCGGGGGGCGCGAACTATGGCTACACCTTC. Protein: CASSLSGGANYGYTF.